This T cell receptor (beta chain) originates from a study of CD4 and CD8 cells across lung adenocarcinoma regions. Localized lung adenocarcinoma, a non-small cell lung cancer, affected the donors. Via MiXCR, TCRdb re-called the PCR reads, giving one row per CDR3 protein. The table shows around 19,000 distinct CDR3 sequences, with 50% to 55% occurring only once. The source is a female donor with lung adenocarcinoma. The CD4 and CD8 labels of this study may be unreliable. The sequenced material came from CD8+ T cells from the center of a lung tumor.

CDR3 nucleotides: TGCAGTGCTAGAGGTTTGGCCGACACCCTATCCTACGAGCAGTACTTC. Its protein product is CSARGLADTLSYEQYF. The V gene is TRBV20-1, the J gene TRBJ2-1; D is unclear. The J call may be in error: the DNA end matches TRBJ2-7 better. CDR3 length equals 16 residues. CDR1 is DFQATT, CDR2 SNEGSKA, per germline (reference sequence).